Shown below are 27 T cell receptor beta chains from a single sample sequenced in a study of blood T cell repertoires in COVID-19. Profiled with immunoSEQ multiplex PCR; TCRdb holds only in-frame clones, not every one. The sample includes a few hundred thousand clones, over 75% of them seen just once. The sequenced material came from PBMCs or T cells enriched from blood (not recorded which). The receptor set was obtained from a woman aged 30 to 39 who had recovered from COVID-19.

The sample holds one count of this clone. The chain combines TRBV5-1 with TRBJ2-1; 11 positions agree with TRBD2. CDR1 and CDR2 (germline): SGHRS, YFSETQ. The CDR3 contains 18 residues. After removal of 0 bases from V and 0 bases from J, the junction contained 5 bases not matched to a gene. CDR3 DNA sequence: TGCGCCAGCAGCTTGGACGGGACTAGCGGAAGCTCCTACAATGAGCAGTTCTTC. This translates into CASSLDGTSGSSYNEQFF.

The gene calls are TRBV23-1 and TRBJ2-2; 8 bases are a match to TRBD2. TRBV23-1 is treated as an ORF (open reading frame) with a function not yet certain. V lost 8 bases to trimming and J lost 0 bases; unmatched junction nucleotides: 2. The CDR3 has 14 residues. This chain's CDR3 is CASLGGANTGELFF. The CDR3 region has the DNA TGCGCCAGCCTCGGGGGGGCGAACACCGGGGAGCTGTTTTTT.

To note about this clone: Other DNA sequences of this sample code for an identical CDR3. The V call is TRBV4-1, the J call TRBJ1-5; the D gene is possibly TRBD1 (5 bases). This CDR3 region has 15 residues. V shed 1 base and J shed 3 bases, with 10 bases lying between them. Germline V lookup: CDR1 MGHRA, CDR2 YSYEKL. CDR3 protein: CASSQVPGPNQPQHF. CDR3 DNA sequence: TGCGCCAGCAGCCAAGTGCCAGGGCCCAATCAGCCCCAGCATTTT.

The chain recombines TRBV28 with TRBJ1-4; D might be TRBD1 (6 bases). V lost 5 bases, J lost 0 bases, and 10 bases lay in between. From germline, CDR1 is MDHEN and CDR2 SYDVKM. CDR3 size: 15 residues. This CDR3 is CASSLRGSTNEKLFF. In DNA form, the CDR3 reads TGTGCCAGCAGTCTAAGGGGGTCAACTAATGAAAAACTGTTTTTT. The whole variable domain, remainder taken from reference TRBV28 and TRBJ1-4, is DVKVTQSSRYLVKRTGEKVFLECVQDMDHENMFWYRQDPGLGLRLIYFSYDVKMKEKGDIPEGYSVSREKKERFSLILESASTNQTSMYLCASSLRGSTNEKLFFGSGTQLSVL.

V is TRBV5-1 and J is TRBJ1-4, with D hard to call. The CDR3 consists of 17 residues. Trimming pared 0 bases from V and 4 bases from J, leaving 16 bases between. In germline, CDR1 is SGHRS, CDR2 YFSETQ. CDR3 DNA: TGCGCCAGCAGCTTGGCCCTAAAACGCCGGGGTAATGAAAAACTGTTTTTT. This encodes CASSLALKRRGNEKLFF. Filled out from reference TRBV5-1 and TRBJ1-4, the complete variable domain reads KAGVTQTPRYLIKTRGQQVTLSCSPISGHRSVSWYQQTPGQGLQFLFEYFSETQRNKGNFPGRFSGRQFSNSRSEMNVSTLELGDSALYLCASSLALKRRGNEKLFFGSGTQLSVL.

The rearrangement joins TRBV19 to TRBJ1-1; D possibly corresponds to TRBD1 (5 bases). Germline loops: CDR1 LNHDA, CDR2 SQIVND (reference sequence). Trimming shortened V by 4 bases and J by 5 bases, and 11 bases separated the two germline ends. This CDR3 comprises 13 residues. The CDR3 sequence: CASSTGFRTEAFF. The CDR3 DNA reads TGTGCCAGTAGTACAGGGTTCAGAACTGAAGCTTTCTTT.

The chain joins TRBV6-1 to TRBJ2-7; D unclear. Germline V gene data show CDR1 as MNHNS and CDR2 as SASEGT. V lost 3 bases and J 2 bases, leaving 8 bases between the germline ends. This CDR3 has 13 residues. CDR3 in amino acids: CASSDQLAYEQYF. As DNA, the CDR3 is TGTGCCAGCAGTGATCAATTAGCCTACGAGCAGTACTTC.

The chain couples TRBV6-6 to TRBJ2-3; 7 bases line up with TRBD2. This CDR3 has 14 residues. V lost 4 bases to trimming and J lost 1 base; unmatched junction nucleotides: 2. CDR1 and CDR2 (germline): MNHNY, SVGAGI (reference sequence). CDR3 loop: CASSSSGGTDTQYF. CDR3 nucleotide sequence: TGTGCCAGCAGTTCGAGCGGGGGCACAGATACGCAGTATTTT.

This chain uses TRBV6-2 or TRBV6-3 with TRBJ2-5; TRBD1 agrees at 9 bases. The ends lost 3 bases at V and 1 base at J; junction bases unmatched: 6. Germline loops: CDR1 MNHEY, CDR2 SVGEGT. This CDR3 spans 16 amino acids. CDR3 residues: CASSYFWTGVQETQYF. CDR3 DNA: TGTGCCAGCAGTTATTTCTGGACAGGGGTCCAAGAGACCCAGTACTTC.

DNA of the CDR3: TGCGCCAGCAGCTTGGAAAAAGCTCCTTACCAAGAGACCCAGTACTTC. Residues: CASSLEKAPYQETQYF. V and J are TRBV5-1 and TRBJ2-5, with no clear D. Per the germline V gene, CDR1 is SGHRS and CDR2 is YFSETQ. V shed 0 bases and J shed 0 bases, with 12 bases lying between them. This CDR3 spans 16 amino acids.

The rearrangement joins TRBV6-1 to TRBJ2-5, with TRBD1 matching over 10 bases. Per the germline V gene, CDR1 is MNHNS and CDR2 is SASEGT. The CDR3 has 15 amino acids. The V segment lost 0 bases and the J segment 3 bases; nucleotides outside the gene matches: 1. CDR3 bases: TGTGCCAGCAGTGAAGCGGGGACAGGGGAAGAGACCCAGTACTTC. Encoded protein: CASSEAGTGEETQYF.

The chain couples TRBV27 to TRBJ1-2, with a weak D call TRBD1 (5 bases). V was pared by 8 bases and J by 6 bases, with 13 bases between. The CDR3 extends over 12 amino acids. The germline CDR1 and CDR2 sequences are MNHEY and SMNVEV (reference sequence). The CDR3 sequence: CASLGGRDGYTF. The CDR3 bases are TGTGCCAGCCTTGGGGGGAGGGATGGCTACACCTTC.

The chain recombines TRBV29-1 with TRBJ1-1; 7 positions agree with TRBD1. This CDR3 is 15 amino acids long. Germline V gives CDR1 SQVTM, CDR2 ANQGSEA. V shed 4 bases, J shed 3 bases, and the junction held 11 bases outside the gene matches. The CDR3 here is CSVGYRDSEDTEAFF. The CDR3 DNA reads TGCAGCGTTGGCTACCGGGACAGCGAGGACACTGAAGCTTTCTTT.

The gene calls are TRBV28 and TRBJ1-4; D not certain. Germline CDR1 MDHEN, CDR2 SYDVKM. The germline V and J ends were trimmed by 6 bases and 7 bases, with 15 bases remaining between them. This CDR3 is 14 amino acids long. The CDR3 nucleotides read TGTGCCAGCAGCCTTTCCCGGGTCGGTGAAAAACTGTTTTTT. Translated: CASSLSRVGEKLFF.

The gene calls are TRBV30 and TRBJ2-1, with 11 positions matching TRBD2. V trimming: 1 base; J trimming: 14 bases; junction bases outside the gene matches: 7. There are 13 residues in the CDR3. Germline V gives CDR1 GTSNPN, CDR2 SVGIG (reference sequence). The CDR3 DNA reads as TGTGCCTGGAGTGCTCCTAGCGGGGGGCGGGAGTTCTTC. This sequence encodes CAWSAPSGGREFF.

The chain uses TRBV29-1 and TRBJ1-2; the match to TRBD1 covers 8 bases. After removal of 7 bases from V and 6 bases from J, the junction contained 7 bases not matched to a gene. CDR3 length: 12 residues. In germline, CDR1 is SQVTM, CDR2 ANQGSEA. CDR3 bases: TGCAGCGGGGGGGGACAGGCCCATGGCTACACCTTC. This sequence encodes CSGGGQAHGYTF.

V gene TRBV7-3 combines with J gene TRBJ2-5; D is unclear. Germline CDR1 SGHTA, CDR2 FQGTGA. V gave up 3 bases and J gave up 5 bases, with 10 bases separating them. The CDR3 consists of 13 residues. CDR3 sequence (DNA): TGTGCCAGCAGCTTGAACTATTTGGAGACCCAGTACTTC. This gives the protein CASSLNYLETQYF.

J is TRBJ2-1 and V is TRBV29-1, with D uncertain. V dropped 2 bases and J dropped 6 bases, with 11 bases sitting between them. This CDR3 comprises 13 residues. Germline CDR1 and CDR2: SQVTM and ANQGSEA. The CDR3 DNA reads as TGCAGCGTTGAATTGGGCTACCCCAATGAGCAGTTCTTC. Translated, it gives CSVELGYPNEQFF.

This chain links TRBV6-5 with TRBJ1-2; 8 bases agree with TRBD1. Per the germline V gene, CDR1 is MNHEY and CDR2 is SVGAGI. This CDR3 is built from 16 residues. V dropped 3 bases and J dropped 5; count of bases not matched to a gene: 11. CDR3 coding DNA: TGTGCCAGCAGTTATTCCCGACAGGGGATACAATATGGCTACACCTTC. Translated: CASSYSRQGIQYGYTF.

The rearrangement uses TRBV27 and TRBJ2-1, with 10 bases matching TRBD1. Germline values: CDR1 MNHEY, CDR2 SMNVEV (reference sequence). The ends lost 4 bases at V and 5 bases at J; junction bases unmatched: 2. CDR3 size: 14 residues. The CDR3: CASSWTGGDNEQFF. Written as DNA, the CDR3 is TGTGCCAGCAGTTGGACAGGGGGGGACAATGAGCAGTTCTTC.

This sequence joins TRBV7-8 and TRBJ2-1; possible D gene TRBD1, 6 bases. The CDR3 length is 15 residues. V shed 5 bases and J shed 2 bases, with 13 bases lying between them. Germline values: CDR1 SGHVS, CDR2 FQNEAQ. CDR3 nucleotides: TGTGCCAGCAGCAAGGACAGCTGGACCTACAATGAGCAGTTCTTC. Its protein is CASSKDSWTYNEQFF.

The V call is TRBV6-1, the J call TRBJ1-2; D ambiguous. The CDR3 runs to 14 residues. Per the germline V gene, CDR1 is MNHNS and CDR2 is SASEGT. Trimming pared 0 bases from V and 4 bases from J, leaving 9 bases between. In DNA, the CDR3 is TGTGCCAGCAGTGAAGCCCACAGCCTCTATGGCTACACCTTC. Residues: CASSEAHSLYGYTF.

The rearrangement links TRBV6-1 to TRBJ2-3; D not resolved. The CDR3 consists of 14 residues. Germline assignment: CDR1 MNHNS and CDR2 SASEGT. Between the trimmed V and J ends, which lost 0 bases and 4 bases, there was a span of 8 bases. CDR3 loop: CASSEAEAPDTQYF. The DNA of the CDR3 is TGTGCCAGCAGTGAAGCCGAGGCCCCAGATACGCAGTATTTT.

The genes are TRBV7-2 and TRBJ2-1; TRBD2 agrees at 10 bases. The CDR3 consists of 16 residues. In germline, CDR1 is SGHTA, CDR2 FQGNSA. V shed 1 base and J 6 bases; nucleotides not matched to a gene: 6. The CDR3, as DNA: TGTGCCAGCAGCTTAGATCGGCTAGCGGGAGTCAATGAGCAGTTCTTC. It yields the protein CASSLDRLAGVNEQFF. Together with reference TRBV7-2 and TRBJ2-1, the CDR3 gives the full variable domain: GAGVSQSPSNKVTEKGKDVELRCDPISGHTALYWYRQSLGQGLEFLIYFQGNSAPDKSGLPSDRFSAERTGGSVSTLTIQRTQQEDSAVYLCASSLDRLAGVNEQFFGPGTRLTVL.

The chain combines TRBV28 with TRBJ2-7; 7 positions agree with TRBD2. The CDR3 totals 13 residues. Germline lookup yields CDR1 MDHEN and CDR2 SYDVKM. V shed 8 bases and J 2 bases; nucleotides not matched to a gene: 6. The CDR3 sequence is CASWGGRAYEQYF. The CDR3 bases are TGTGCCAGCTGGGGGGGACGGGCCTACGAGCAGTACTTC. The full variable domain, its missing parts supplied by reference TRBV28 and TRBJ2-7, is DVKVTQSSRYLVKRTGEKVFLECVQDMDHENMFWYRQDPGLGLRLIYFSYDVKMKEKGDIPEGYSVSREKKERFSLILESASTNQTSMYLCASWGGRAYEQYFGPGTRLTVT.

V usage is TRBV9 and J usage is TRBJ1-5, with D perhaps TRBD1 (5 bases). CDR1 and CDR2 from the germline V gene are SGDLS and YYNGEE. CDR3 length: 15 residues. The V end lost 0 bases, the J end lost 6 bases, and 13 bases lay between the germline ends. The CDR3 loop reads CASSVGGGLGQPQHF. In DNA, the CDR3 is TGTGCCAGCAGCGTAGGGGGGGGACTTGGTCAGCCCCAGCATTTT. The full variable domain, completed using reference TRBV9 and TRBJ1-5, is DSGVTQTPKHLITATGQRVTLRCSPRSGDLSVYWYQQSLDQGLQFLIQYYNGEERAKGNILERFSAQQFPDLHSELNLSSLELGDSALYFCASSVGGGLGQPQHFGDGTRLSIL.

The V call is TRBV11-2, the J call TRBJ2-5, with a tentative D call TRBD2 (6 bases). The CDR3 loop spans 15 amino acids. Trimming removed 5 bases from V and 2 bases from J, with 15 bases in between. Germline V lookup: CDR1 SGHAT, CDR2 FQNNGV. CDR3 nucleotides: TGTGCCAGCAGCCCGGGGGTTGCGGTTCAAGAGACCCAGTACTTC. Translation: CASSPGVAVQETQYF.